This T cell receptor (beta chain) stems from a study of T cell responses to AZD1222 COVID-19 vaccine. As for the study in general: Pooled in the analysis were second doses at about 4 or about 12 weeks. Study-level points and caveats: Per reports, nearly half of all spike-specific TCRs target regions that are unmutated in variants. Donors skewed white British and female; clonal diversity was possibly underestimated. Researchers report vaccine-associated CD4 TCRs spanning spike, with dominance at 160-218 and 743-854.

The J segment lost 3 bases and the V segment lost 1 base, leaving 0 bases of the junction unmatched. In germline, CDR1 is SEHNR, CDR2 FQNEAQ (reference sequence). The CDR3 consists of 13 residues. A note on this clone: Its matching antigen is unknown.

Clones were sequenced by immunoSEQ multiplex PCR, and TCRdb holds only the in-frame ones, with some missing. The sample records over 100,000 clones, about 85% being singletons. The sample here was peripheral blood, taken on day 0 of AZD1222 vaccination. The chain carries TRBV7-9 and TRBJ2-7; 7 bases align to TRBD1. The receptor comes from an adult in good health. CDR3 protein: CASSLGDSYEQYF. The CDR3 nucleotides are TGTGCCAGCAGCTTAGGGGACAGCTACGAGCAGTACTTC.